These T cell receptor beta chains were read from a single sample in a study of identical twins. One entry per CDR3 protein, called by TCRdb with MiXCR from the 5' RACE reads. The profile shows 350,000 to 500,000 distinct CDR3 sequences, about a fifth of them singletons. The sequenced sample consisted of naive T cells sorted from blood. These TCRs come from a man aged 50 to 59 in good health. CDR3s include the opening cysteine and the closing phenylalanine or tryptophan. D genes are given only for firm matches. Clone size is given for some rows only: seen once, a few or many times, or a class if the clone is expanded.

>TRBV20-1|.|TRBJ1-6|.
TGCAGTGCTAGAGAGGACCTAGAATCACCCCTCCACTTT
CSAREDLESPLHF
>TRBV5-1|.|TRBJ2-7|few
TGCGCCAGCAATGGAGGGGACTACGAGCAGTACTTC
CASNGGDYEQYF
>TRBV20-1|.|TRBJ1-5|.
TGCAGTGCTAGAGCCCGGCAGGGGCAAAGTCAGCCCCAGCATTTT
CSARARQGQSQPQHF
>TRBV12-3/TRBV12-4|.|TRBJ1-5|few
TGTGCCAGCAGTTTAGCGCTGGGGGGGAGGCAGCCCCAGCATTTT
CASSLALGGRQPQHF
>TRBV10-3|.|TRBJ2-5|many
TGTGCCAGCGGACTATTCGGGACCCAGTACTTC
CASGLFGTQYF
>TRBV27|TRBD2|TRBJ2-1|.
TGTGCCAGCAGTTTAGCGGGAGTGCAGTACAATGAGCAGTTCTTC
CASSLAGVQYNEQFF
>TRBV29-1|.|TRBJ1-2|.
TGCAGCGTTGCGACTGGGGATCCAGGGGAAGGCGGCTACACCTTC
CSVATGDPGEGGYTF
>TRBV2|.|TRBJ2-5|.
TGTGCCAGCAGTGATAATCAGGGTTGGGTCCCCTGGGAGACCCAGTACTTC
CASSDNQGWVPWETQYF
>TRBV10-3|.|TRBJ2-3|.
TGTGCCATCAACAAGGGGACCCACGCAGATACGCAGTATTTT
CAINKGTHADTQYF
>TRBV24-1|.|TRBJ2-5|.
TGTGCCACCAGTGACCCGAAGGGGGGGCGAGAGACCCAGTACTTC
CATSDPKGGRETQYF
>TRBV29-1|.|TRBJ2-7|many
TGCAGCGTTGAAGATGCGGACAGTTACGAGCAGTACTTC
CSVEDADSYEQYF
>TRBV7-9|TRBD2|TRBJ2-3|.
TGTGCCAGCACCATGGGGACTAGCGCATTCACAGATACGCAGTATTTT
CASTMGTSAFTDTQYF
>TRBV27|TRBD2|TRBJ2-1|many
TGTGCCAGCAGTCGACTAGCGGGAGGCTCCTACAATGAGCAGTTCTTC
CASSRLAGGSYNEQFF
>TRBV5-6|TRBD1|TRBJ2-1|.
TGTGCCAGCAGCCTCCGGCAGGGGGCGGCCTACAATGAGCAGTTCTTC
CASSLRQGAAYNEQFF
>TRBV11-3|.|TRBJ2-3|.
TGTGCCAGCAGCCCTTTCGTCGGCGCAGATACGCAGTATTTT
CASSPFVGADTQYF
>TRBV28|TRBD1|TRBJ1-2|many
TGTGCCAGCACCATACCGGGACAGGGTCATTTGGATGGCTACACCTTC
CASTIPGQGHLDGYTF
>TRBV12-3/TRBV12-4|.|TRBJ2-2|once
TGTGCCAGCAGTCCCCCCGACGGTTACACCGGGGAGCTGTTTTTT
CASSPPDGYTGELFF
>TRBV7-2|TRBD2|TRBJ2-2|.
TGTGCCAGCAGCTTAGTGCGGCTAGCGGGAACCGCCGGGGAGCTGTTTTTT
CASSLVRLAGTAGELFF
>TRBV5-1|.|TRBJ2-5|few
TGCGCCAGCAGCCTCTTCAGTGGGGAGACCCAGTACTTC
CASSLFSGETQYF
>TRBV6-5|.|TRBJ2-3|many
TGTGCCAGCAGTTACTCGGGGGGCAGCACAGATACGCAGTATTTT
CASSYSGGSTDTQYF
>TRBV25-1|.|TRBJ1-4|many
TGTGCCAGCAGTCAGGGTTTGGAACTGTTTTTT
CASSQGLELFF
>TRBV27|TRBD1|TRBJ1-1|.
TGTGCCAGCAGTTTAAGGGGAGGAAGACAGGGGTTAGCTTTCTTT
CASSLRGGRQGLAFF
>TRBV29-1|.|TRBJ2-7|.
TGCAGCGCCAGCAGCGGGTCGAACTACGAGCAGTACTTC
CSASSGSNYEQYF
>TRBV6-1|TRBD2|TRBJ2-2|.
TGTGCCAGCAGGCGGGACTACTGGAACACCGGGGAGCTGTTTTTT
CASRRDYWNTGELFF
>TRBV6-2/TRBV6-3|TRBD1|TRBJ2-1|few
TGTGCCAGCACCTACGACAGGGCCCGCGGTAATGAGCAGTTCTTC
CASTYDRARGNEQFF
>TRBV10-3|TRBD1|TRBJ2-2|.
TGTGCCATTAGGACAGGAGTAGCGAACACCGGGGAGCTGTTTTTT
CAIRTGVANTGELFF
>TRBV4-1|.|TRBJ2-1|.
TGCGCCAGCAGCGAGACTATCCCCAATGAGCAGTTCTTC
CASSETIPNEQFF
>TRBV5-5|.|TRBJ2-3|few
TGTGCCAGCAGCACCCACTGGGGAGATACGCAGTATTTT
CASSTHWGDTQYF
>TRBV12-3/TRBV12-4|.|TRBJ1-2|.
TGTGCCAGCAGAGATCGGGTCTCCCCGCCGGGTGGCTACACCTTC
CASRDRVSPPGGYTF
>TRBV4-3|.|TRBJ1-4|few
TGCGCCAGCAGCCAAGGAGACAGTGCAACTAATGAAAAACTGTTTTTT
CASSQGDSATNEKLFF
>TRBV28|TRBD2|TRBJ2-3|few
TGTGCCAGCAGGGGACTAGACGGAGATACGCAGTATTTT
CASRGLDGDTQYF
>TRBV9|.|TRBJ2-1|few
TGTGCCAGCAGCGTTGACTCCCGTTCCTACAATGAGCAGTTCTTC
CASSVDSRSYNEQFF
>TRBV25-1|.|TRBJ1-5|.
TGTGCCAGCAGTGAAAGGGGTAGCAATCAGCCCCAGCATTTT
CASSERGSNQPQHF
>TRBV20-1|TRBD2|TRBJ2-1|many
TGCAGTGCTCGGATAGCGGGGGGGCTAAATGAGCAGTTCTTC
CSARIAGGLNEQFF
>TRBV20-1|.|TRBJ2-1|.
TGCAGTGCTAGTTTGGGGGGCAAAAATGAGCAGTTCTTC
CSASLGGKNEQFF
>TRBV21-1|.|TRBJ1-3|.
TGTGCCAGCGAGGGGGTGTTTACGGCTGGAAACACCATATATTTT
CASEGVFTAGNTIYF
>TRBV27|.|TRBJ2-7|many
TGTGCCAGCAGCGCCCTCAGGGGGAGGGAGCAGTACTTC
CASSALRGREQYF
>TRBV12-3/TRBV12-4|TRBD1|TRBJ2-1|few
TGTGCCAGCAGTCCGGACGGGACAGGGAATAATGAGCAGTTCTTC
CASSPDGTGNNEQFF
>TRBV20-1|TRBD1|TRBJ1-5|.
TGCAGTGCTAGGGCCAGAGGGACAGTTCGCAATCAGCCCCAGCATTTT
CSARARGTVRNQPQHF
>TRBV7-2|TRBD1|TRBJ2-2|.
TGTGCCAGCAGCCTAATAGGGACAGGGGGCAATTCCGGGGAGCTGTTTTTT
CASSLIGTGGNSGELFF
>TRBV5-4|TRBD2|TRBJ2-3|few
TGTGCCAGCAGAATGCGGGAGGCAGATACGCAGTATTTT
CASRMREADTQYF